These 31 T cell receptor beta chains were all obtained from the same sample, sequenced in a study of monozygotic twins with inflammatory bowel disease. No DNA is given; TCRdb re-called the 5' RACE reads and lists each CDR3 protein once. This repertoire includes over 90,000 distinct CDR3 sequences. Source material: blood. These receptors came from a human donor with ulcerative colitis or Crohn's disease, or a healthy co-twin of an affected twin (not recorded which).

The chain carries TRBV7-2 and TRBJ2-5. The CDR3 is 14 amino acids. CDR1 SGHTA and CDR2 FQGNSA come from the germline V gene. CDR3 protein: CASSFRSIQETQYF.

The CDR3 here is CASSLVVGNTEAFF. The chain combines TRBV7-8 with TRBJ1-1. CDR1 is SGHVS, CDR2 FQNEAQ, per germline. The CDR3 spans 14 residues.

The CDR3 reads CASSLASGGETQYF. The rearrangement joins TRBV5-1 to TRBJ2-5; TCRdb reports TRBD2, a call that lacks DNA to check it against. The CDR3 is made up of 14 amino acids. Germline values: CDR1 SGHRS, CDR2 YFSETQ.

This chain connects TRBV12-3 or TRBV12-4 to TRBJ2-5; the D call from TCRdb, TRBD2, cannot be confirmed without DNA. This CDR3 region has 17 residues. Here the CDR3 reads CASSPVGDYIRWETQYF.

This chain links TRBV20-1 with TRBJ2-3; TCRdb's D call of TRBD1 is untestable without DNA. This CDR3 has 14 amino acids. Germline CDR1 DFQATT, CDR2 SNEGSKA (reference sequence). CDR3 in amino acids: CSAKKLQGADTQYF.

The chain recombines TRBV27 with TRBJ2-3; no DNA is available, so the TRBD2 call from TCRdb remains unchecked. The CDR3 runs 15 residues. Germline values: CDR1 MNHEY, CDR2 SMNVEV (reference sequence). The CDR3 here is CASSTQTSFTDTQYF.

The chain links TRBV10-3 to TRBJ2-1; with no DNA, the TCRdb D assignment of TRBD1 cannot be verified. This CDR3 comprises 15 residues. Germline CDR1 ENHRY, CDR2 SYGVKD. The CDR3 loop is CAIKTGSTGFNEQFF.

The gene calls are TRBV24-1 and TRBJ1-5; the TRBD1 assignment by TCRdb is unverifiable without DNA. CDR1 is KGHDR, CDR2 SFDVKD, per germline. The CDR3 runs 14 residues. The CDR3 sequence is CATSEGQFNQPQHF.

V usage is TRBV6-5 and J usage is TRBJ1-6; the TRBD1 assignment by TCRdb is unverifiable without DNA. Germline CDR1 reads MNHEY; CDR2 reads SVGAGI. The length of the CDR3 is 13 residues. The CDR3: CASSDLPGTPLHF.

The J gene is TRBJ2-2, the V gene TRBV5-6; TCRdb's D gene call, TRBD1, goes unchecked for lack of DNA. Germline-derived CDR1 and CDR2 are SGHDT and YYEEEE. The CDR3 consists of 16 residues. Here the CDR3 reads CASSLVDRVWSGELFF. Complete variable domain (other parts from reference TRBV5-6 and TRBJ2-2): DAGVTQSPTHLIKTRGQQVTLRCSPKSGHDTVSWYQQALGQGPQFIFQYYEEEERQRGNFPDRFSGHQFPNYSSELNVNALLLGDSALYLCASSLVDRVWSGELFFGEGSRLTVL.

The chain has TRBV27 and TRBJ2-2. Germline V gene sequence: CDR1 MNHEY, CDR2 SMNVEV (reference sequence). CDR3 size: 12 residues. CDR3 loop: CASSLLSGRLFF.

This chain connects TRBV4-3 to TRBJ2-1; TCRdb's D gene call, TRBD2, goes unchecked for lack of DNA. Germline loops: CDR1 LGHNA, CDR2 YSLEER. The CDR3 is 17 amino acids. This CDR3 is CASSHRLAAISYNEQFF.

This chain links TRBV7-8 with TRBJ2-6; the D gene TCRdb calls, TRBD1, cannot be checked with no DNA. Germline-derived CDR1 and CDR2 are SGHVS and FQNEAQ. The CDR3 has 18 amino acids. The CDR3 reads CASSLAPWGAAGANVLTF. Using reference TRBV7-8 and TRBJ2-6 for the parts outside the CDR3, the full variable domain is GAGVSQSPRYKVAKRGQDVALRCDPISGHVSLFWYQQALGQGPEFLTYFQNEAQLDKSGLPSDRFFAERPEGSVSTLKIQRTQQEDSAVYLCASSLAPWGAAGANVLTFGAGSRLTVL.

The V call is TRBV9, the J call TRBJ2-7. Germline V gives CDR1 SGDLS, CDR2 YYNGEE. The CDR3 runs to 12 residues. CDR3 in amino acids: CASSEGIGEQYF.

V and J are TRBV30 and TRBJ1-4; TCRdb calls TRBD1, which cannot be checked without DNA. CDR1 is GTSNPN, CDR2 SVGIG, per germline (reference sequence). The CDR3 length is 13 residues. CDR3 residues: CAWKQGSGEKLFF.

V is TRBV19 and J is TRBJ2-2; TCRdb reports TRBD2, a call that lacks DNA to check it against. Germline V lookup: CDR1 LNHDA, CDR2 SQIVND (reference sequence). The CDR3 is 14 residues long. CDR3 amino acids: CASSTLAGTGELFF.

This chain links TRBV6-1 with TRBJ2-3. The CDR3 is 15 residues long. Looked up from germline, CDR1 is MNHNS and CDR2 is SASEGT. The CDR3 sequence: CASTRTVTSTDTQYF.

This rearrangement joins TRBV29-1 to TRBJ2-2; the D gene TCRdb calls, TRBD1, cannot be checked with no DNA. This CDR3 contains 13 residues. Germline V lookup: CDR1 SQVTM, CDR2 ANQGSEA. The CDR3: CSVDRGNTGELFF.

The genes are TRBV5-1 and TRBJ2-7. Per the germline V gene, CDR1 is SGHRS and CDR2 is YFSETQ. The CDR3 runs to 11 residues. The CDR3 sequence: CASNFRREQYF.

The gene calls are TRBV10-3 and TRBJ1-3. The CDR3 consists of 14 residues. Germline-derived CDR1 and CDR2 are ENHRY and SYGVKD. CDR3 region: CAISDGSSGNTIYF.

The chain has TRBV25-1 and TRBJ2-1. Germline CDR1 and CDR2: MGHDK and SYGVNS. This CDR3 region has 15 residues. CDR3: CASSEYLGFYNEQFF.

This chain connects TRBV10-3 to TRBJ1-1. The CDR3 runs 13 residues. From germline, CDR1 is ENHRY and CDR2 SYGVKD. CDR3 in amino acids: CAITGGVATEAFF.

The rearrangement links TRBV5-1 to TRBJ2-1. CDR3 length: 13 residues. CDR1 SGHRS and CDR2 YFSETQ come from the germline V gene. The CDR3 sequence is CASSLLVGNEQFF.

The V and J genes are TRBV14 and TRBJ2-1; TCRdb's D call, TRBD2, is unchecked because there is no DNA. The germline gives CDR1 SGHDN, CDR2 FVKESK. This CDR3 has 14 residues. The chain's CDR3 is CASRPSGGVIEQFF.

The chain employs TRBV13 and TRBJ2-7. CDR3 length: 14 residues. Germline-derived CDR1 and CDR2 are PRHDT and FYEKMQ (reference sequence). The CDR3 reads CASSFGQLLREQYF.

The CDR3 region is CASSPAVQGTNTGELFF. The chain joins TRBV18 to TRBJ2-2; the TRBD1 assignment by TCRdb is unverifiable without DNA. Germline V gene lookup returns CDR1 KGHSH and CDR2 LQKENI. CDR3 size: 17 residues.

V and J are TRBV3-1 and TRBJ2-3. This CDR3 has 13 residues. Germline CDR1 and CDR2: LGHDT and YNNKEL (reference sequence). This CDR3 reads CASSQDRVGTQYF.

The chain couples TRBV7-3 to TRBJ2-7. The CDR3 runs to 12 residues. The germline CDR1 and CDR2 sequences are SGHTA and FQGTGA. This chain's CDR3 is CASRERNYEQYF.

The chain recombines TRBV3-1 with TRBJ1-1; TCRdb indicates TRBD1, and absent DNA this call remains unverified. This CDR3 region has 14 residues. The germline gives CDR1 LGHDT, CDR2 YNNKEL (reference sequence). CDR3 amino acids: CASSHNTQGAGAFF.

CDR3 loop: CASSFQGGLFETQYF. The genes are TRBV11-2 and TRBJ2-5; TCRdb names TRBD1, which stays unverified in the absence of DNA. Looked up from germline, CDR1 is SGHAT and CDR2 is FQNNGV. The CDR3 runs to 15 residues.

This chain connects TRBV29-1 to TRBJ2-1. The length of the CDR3 is 18 residues. In germline, CDR1 is SQVTM, CDR2 ANQGSEA. The CDR3 spells CSVEDSGFGGSSYNEQFF.